Below are 5 T cell receptor beta chains sequenced from a single sample in a study of Ad26.COV2.S vaccination and SARS-CoV-2 variants. The treatment denotes: roughly 18 received Ad26.COV2.S at low or high dose, single or two shots; 5 received placebo; per-sample allocation not given. The study sampled participants on day 63 after the first vaccine or placebo injection. The assay was immunoSEQ multiplex PCR, and TCRdb's table has in-frame clones only and misses some. The data show some 300,000 clones, just over 85% seen once. Sequences were derived from peripheral blood, sampled in a trial of Ad26.COV2.S vaccine versus placebo. The receptor source for this set is a person aged 18-60 years who received the Ad26.COV2.S COVID-19 vaccine or a placebo.

This sequence joins TRBV7-2 and TRBJ2-7, with 8 positions matching TRBD2. The CDR3 runs 15 residues. The V segment lost 2 bases and the J segment 2 bases; nucleotides outside the gene matches: 5. Germline-derived CDR1 and CDR2 are SGHTA and FQGNSA. Written as DNA, the CDR3 is TGTGCCAGCAGCTTAACGCGGGGGGCCACCTACGAGCAGTACTTC. Amino acid sequence: CASSLTRGATYEQYF.

J is TRBJ2-5 and V is TRBV10-3, with TRBD1 identical over 9 bases. The germline CDR1 and CDR2 sequences are ENHRY and SYGVKD. V dropped 3 bases and J dropped 5; count of bases not matched to a gene: 10. The CDR3 is made up of 16 amino acids. CDR3 sequence (DNA): TGTGCCATCAGTGACCTTCAAGGGGACAGGGCGGAGACCCAGTACTTC. The encoded protein is CAISDLQGDRAETQYF.

V and J are TRBV6-5 and TRBJ2-6; tentative D call: TRBD1 (6 bases). CDR1 and CDR2 (germline): MNHEY, SVGAGI. This CDR3 has 16 residues. Trimming removed 2 bases from V and 0 bases from J, with 8 bases in between. In nucleotides, the CDR3 is TGTGCCAGCAGTTACGACAGGAACTCTGGGGCCAACGTCCTGACTTTC. Amino acids: CASSYDRNSGANVLTF.

V and J are TRBV19 and TRBJ1-5; 7 nucleotides agree with TRBD1. CDR1 LNHDA and CDR2 SQIVND come from the germline V gene (reference sequence). Germline trimming cut 6 bases from V and 6 bases from J; bases unmatched to any gene: 5. The CDR3 loop spans 13 amino acids. CDR3 amino acids: CASRDRRGQPQHF. In DNA, the CDR3 is TGTGCCAGTAGGGACAGGAGAGGTCAGCCCCAGCATTTT.

The chain recombines TRBV18 with TRBJ1-1; possible D gene TRBD1, 5 bases. The CDR3 is 16 amino acids. Per the germline V gene, CDR1 is KGHSH and CDR2 is LQKENI. The V end lost 3 bases, the J end lost 0 bases, and 14 bases lay between the germline ends. In DNA form, the CDR3 reads TGTGCCAGCTCACCTCCAGAAGGGACGGTGAACACTGAAGCTTTCTTT. Amino acids: CASSPPEGTVNTEAFF.